This entry features one T cell receptor (beta chain) sequence. Its antigen is still unknown. Primers: 60 Vbeta forward and 13 Jbeta reverse. Original analysis: It was a later analysis that counted 83 million or so unique TCR beta chains, of which 8.5 million to 12 million were shared. Only in-frame clones appear in the TCRdb table, and some are missing; sequencing was by immunoSEQ multiplex PCR. V, J and clone size reflect that table, while D and trimming were determined from the DNA. The top ten hold 4% to 5.5% of the sample, which has 85,000 to 95,000 clones, approximately 76% seen once. This sample is drawn from a study of cytomegalovirus exposure and HLA in healthy donors. Study observations and caveats: Under in vitro conditions, a few CMV-associated chains were confirmed as specific for CMV antigens.

The CDR3 runs to 12 residues. Looked up from germline, CDR1 is MDHEN and CDR2 is SYDVKM. V was clipped by 2 bases and J by 5 bases, with 6 bases between them. Specimen: PBMCs. The source of this sequence is a man aged 30 to 45 in good health and CMV-seropositive. The rearrangement links TRBV28 to TRBJ1-2; no definite D call. The chain's CDR3 is CASSLRRYGYTF. DNA for the CDR3: TGTGCCAGCAGTTTAAGGAGATATGGCTACACCTTC.